This T cell receptor (beta chain) was retrieved from a study of early T cells in non-severe SARS-CoV-2 infection. The CDR3 is 16 residues long. Trimming removed 5 bases from V and 4 bases from J, with 21 bases in between. Germline lookup yields CDR1 SEHNR and CDR2 FQNEAQ (reference sequence). Study findings and constraints: Using VDJdb, the matching emphasized anti-spike CD8 responses while missing private and CD4 specificities.

Attachment of unique molecular identifiers to individual cDNA molecules was performed. TCRdb itself ran the 5' RACE reads through MiXCR, one entry per CDR3 protein. Here the sample spans roughly 54,000 distinct CDR3 sequences, 5.5% to 6.5% being singletons. This clonotype was found many times. Its antigen is currently unknown. The sequenced sample was whole blood. The rearrangement joins TRBV7-9 to TRBJ2-7; D is perhaps TRBD1 or TRBD2 (5 bases each). The sequence was collected from an adult who was a healthcare worker with PCR-confirmed SARS-CoV-2 infection or an uninfected control (not recorded which). Written as DNA, the CDR3 is TGTGCCAGCAGCAGTGGGTTGGGGACCCCTCCGTACGAGCAGTACTTC. This gives the protein CASSSGLGTPPYEQYF.